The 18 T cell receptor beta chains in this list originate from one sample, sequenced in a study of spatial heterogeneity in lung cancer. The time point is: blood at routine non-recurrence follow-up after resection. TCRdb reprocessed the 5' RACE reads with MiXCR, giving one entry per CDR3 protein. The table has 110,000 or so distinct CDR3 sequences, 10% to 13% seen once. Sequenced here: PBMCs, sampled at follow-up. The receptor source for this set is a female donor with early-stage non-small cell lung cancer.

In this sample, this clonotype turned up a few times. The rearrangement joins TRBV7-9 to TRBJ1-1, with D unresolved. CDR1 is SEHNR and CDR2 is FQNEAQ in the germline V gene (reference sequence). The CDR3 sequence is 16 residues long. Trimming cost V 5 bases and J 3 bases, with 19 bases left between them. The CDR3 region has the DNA TGTGCCAGCAGCCCTAGCCGAACAAATGGGTACACTGAAGCTTTCTTT. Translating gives CASSPSRTNGYTEAFF.

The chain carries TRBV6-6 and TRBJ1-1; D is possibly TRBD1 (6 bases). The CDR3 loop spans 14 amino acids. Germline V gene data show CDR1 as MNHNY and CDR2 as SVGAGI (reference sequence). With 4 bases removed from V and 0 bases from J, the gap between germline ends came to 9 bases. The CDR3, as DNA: TGTGCCAGCAGTTCGGACAGTTTGAACACTGAAGCTTTCTTT. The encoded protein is CASSSDSLNTEAFF.

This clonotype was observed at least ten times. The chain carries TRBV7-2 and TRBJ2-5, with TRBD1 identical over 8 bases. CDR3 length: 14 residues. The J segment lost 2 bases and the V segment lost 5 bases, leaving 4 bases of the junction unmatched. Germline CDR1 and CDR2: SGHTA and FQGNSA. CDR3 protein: CASSMNRGQETQYF. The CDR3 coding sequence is TGTGCCAGCAGCATGAACAGGGGGCAAGAGACCCAGTACTTC. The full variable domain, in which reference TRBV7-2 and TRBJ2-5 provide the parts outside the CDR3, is GAGVSQSPSNKVTEKGKDVELRCDPISGHTALYWYRQSLGQGLEFLIYFQGNSAPDKSGLPSDRFSAERTGGSVSTLTIQRTQQEDSAVYLCASSMNRGQETQYFGPGTRLLVL.

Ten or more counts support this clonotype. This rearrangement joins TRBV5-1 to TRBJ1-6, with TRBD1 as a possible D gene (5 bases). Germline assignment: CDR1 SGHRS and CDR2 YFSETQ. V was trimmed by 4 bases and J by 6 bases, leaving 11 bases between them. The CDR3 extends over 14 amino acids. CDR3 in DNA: TGCGCCAGCAGCCCGGACACGCTTAATTCACCCCTCCACTTT. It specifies CASSPDTLNSPLHF.

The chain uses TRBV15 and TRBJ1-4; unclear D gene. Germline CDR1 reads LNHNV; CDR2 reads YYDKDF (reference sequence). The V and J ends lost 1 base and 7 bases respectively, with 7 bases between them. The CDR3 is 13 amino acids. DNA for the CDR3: TGTGCCACCAGCAGAGCCGGTCCTGAAAAACTGTTTTTT. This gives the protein CATSRAGPEKLFF.

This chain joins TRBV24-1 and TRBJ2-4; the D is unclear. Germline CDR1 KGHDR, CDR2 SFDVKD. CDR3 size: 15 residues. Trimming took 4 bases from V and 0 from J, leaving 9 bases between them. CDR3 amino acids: CATSEGGLAKNIQYF. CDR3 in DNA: TGTGCCACCAGTGAAGGCGGCCTAGCCAAAAACATTCAGTACTTC.

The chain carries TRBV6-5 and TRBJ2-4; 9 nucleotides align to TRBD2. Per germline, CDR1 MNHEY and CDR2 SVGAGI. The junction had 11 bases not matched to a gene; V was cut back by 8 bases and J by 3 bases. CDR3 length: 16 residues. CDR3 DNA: TGTGCCAGCTGTTCAGGCGGGAGGGCCAGCAAAAACATTCAGTACTTC. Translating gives CASCSGGRASKNIQYF.

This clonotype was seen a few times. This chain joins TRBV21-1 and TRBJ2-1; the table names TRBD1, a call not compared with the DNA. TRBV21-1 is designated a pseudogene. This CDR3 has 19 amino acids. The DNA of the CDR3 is TGTGCCCGAGTAACAGGGGGCAAGAAGCGGGAGGAGATCAACAATGAGCAGTTCTTC. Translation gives CARVTGGKKREEINNEQFF.

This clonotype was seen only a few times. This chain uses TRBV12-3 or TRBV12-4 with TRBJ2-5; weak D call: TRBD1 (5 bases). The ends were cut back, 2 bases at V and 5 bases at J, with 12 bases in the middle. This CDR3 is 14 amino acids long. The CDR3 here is CASSLKGAGETQYF. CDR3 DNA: TGTGCCAGCAGTTTAAAAGGGGCAGGTGAGACCCAGTACTTC.

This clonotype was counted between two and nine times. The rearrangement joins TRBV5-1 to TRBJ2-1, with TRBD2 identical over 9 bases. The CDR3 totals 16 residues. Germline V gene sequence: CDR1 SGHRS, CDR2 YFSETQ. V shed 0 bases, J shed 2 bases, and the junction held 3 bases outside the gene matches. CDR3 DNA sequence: TGCGCCAGCAGCTTGGATGGCGGGAGGGCCTACAATGAGCAGTTCTTC. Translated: CASSLDGGRAYNEQFF.

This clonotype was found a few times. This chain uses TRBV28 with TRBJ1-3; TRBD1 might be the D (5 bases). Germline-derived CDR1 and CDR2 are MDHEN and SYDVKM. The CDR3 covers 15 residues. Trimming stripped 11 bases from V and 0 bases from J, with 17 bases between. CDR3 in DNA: TGTGCCGCCTACCGGGGCCCTTCCTCTGGAAACACCATATATTTT. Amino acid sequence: CAAYRGPSSGNTIYF.

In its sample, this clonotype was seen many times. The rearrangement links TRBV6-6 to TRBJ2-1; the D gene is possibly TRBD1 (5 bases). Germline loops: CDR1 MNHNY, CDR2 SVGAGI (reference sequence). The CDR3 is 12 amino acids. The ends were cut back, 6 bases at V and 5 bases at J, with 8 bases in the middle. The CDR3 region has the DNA TGTGCCAGCAGATTCAGGGACAATGAGCAGTTCTTC. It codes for CASRFRDNEQFF.

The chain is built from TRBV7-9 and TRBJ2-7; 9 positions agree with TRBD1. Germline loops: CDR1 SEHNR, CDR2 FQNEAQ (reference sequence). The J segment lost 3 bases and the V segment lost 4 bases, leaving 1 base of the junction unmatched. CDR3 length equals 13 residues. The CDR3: CASSSTGGYEQYF. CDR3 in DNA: TGTGCCAGCAGCTCGACAGGGGGCTACGAGCAGTACTTC.

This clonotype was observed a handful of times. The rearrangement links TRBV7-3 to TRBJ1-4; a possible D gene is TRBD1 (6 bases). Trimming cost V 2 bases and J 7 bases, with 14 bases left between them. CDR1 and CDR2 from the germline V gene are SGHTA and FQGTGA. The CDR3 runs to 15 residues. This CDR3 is CASSLSGAVGEKLFF. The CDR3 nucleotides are TGTGCCAGCAGCTTATCAGGGGCTGTTGGTGAAAAACTGTTTTTT.

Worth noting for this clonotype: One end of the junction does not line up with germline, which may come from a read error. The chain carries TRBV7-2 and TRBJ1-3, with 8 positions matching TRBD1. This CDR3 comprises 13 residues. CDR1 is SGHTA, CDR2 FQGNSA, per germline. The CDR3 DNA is TGTGCCAGCAGATCCGGGACAGGACCTCCTCCAGAATTT. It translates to CASRSGTGPPPEF.

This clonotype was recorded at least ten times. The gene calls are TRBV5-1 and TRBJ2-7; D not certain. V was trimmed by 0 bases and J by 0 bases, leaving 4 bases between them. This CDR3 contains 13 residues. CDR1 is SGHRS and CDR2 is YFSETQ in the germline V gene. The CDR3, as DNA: TGCGCCAGCAGCTTGGCCGGCTCCTACGAGCAGTACTTC. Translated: CASSLAGSYEQYF.

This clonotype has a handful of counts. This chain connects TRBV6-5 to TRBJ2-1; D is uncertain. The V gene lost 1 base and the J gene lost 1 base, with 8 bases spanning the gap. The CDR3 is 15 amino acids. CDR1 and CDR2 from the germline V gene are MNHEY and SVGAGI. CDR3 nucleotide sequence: TGTGCCAGCAGTTACTTTGGTGGGTCCTACAATGAGCAGTTCTTC. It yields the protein CASSYFGGSYNEQFF.

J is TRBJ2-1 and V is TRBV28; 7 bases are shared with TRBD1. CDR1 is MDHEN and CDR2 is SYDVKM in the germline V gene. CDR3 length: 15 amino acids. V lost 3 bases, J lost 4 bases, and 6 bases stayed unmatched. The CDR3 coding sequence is TGTGCCAGCAGTTTTCAAGGGGGCTATTACAATGAGCAGTTCTTC. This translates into CASSFQGGYYNEQFF.